These 19 T cell receptor beta chains were sequenced from one sample in a study of blood T cell repertoires in COVID-19 (dated by TCRdb to 2018 to 2021). Receptors were amplified or captured by the immunoSEQ multiplex PCR assay. The source is immuneACCESS, and TCRdb retained only in-frame sequences with V and J called. Part of the clones is not carried over; for the studies checked, unresolved V genes explain less than half of this, and the remainder is unexplained. This sample comprises 150,000 to 180,000 clones, 75% to 85% of them detected only once. The ten largest clones represent roughly 8.9% of the sample. Sequencing was done on a sample of peripheral blood. All receptors derive from a woman in her forties or fifties with acute or convalescent COVID-19.

The V and J genes are TRBV6-1 and TRBJ2-7, with TRBD2 matching over 9 bases. Germline CDR1 and CDR2: MNHNS and SASEGT. Trimming at V came to 4 bases and at J to 0 bases, leaving 7 bases not matched to a gene. The CDR3 covers 16 residues. In DNA form, the CDR3 reads TGTGCCAGCAGTGGGGGCCTAGCGGGGCTCTCCTACGAGCAGTACTTC. This encodes CASSGGLAGLSYEQYF.

CDR3 coding DNA: TGTGCCAGCAGTACTGGGACATTATCCTACGAGCAGTACTTC. Translated, it gives CASSTGTLSYEQYF. J is TRBJ2-7 and V is TRBV6-5, with D tentatively TRBD1 (6 bases). The CDR3 extends over 14 amino acids. From germline, CDR1 is MNHEY and CDR2 SVGAGI. With 5 bases removed from V and 1 base from J, the gap between germline ends came to 12 bases.

This chain joins TRBV28 and TRBJ2-7, with a tentative D call TRBD1 (5 bases). Germline CDR1 reads MDHEN; CDR2 reads SYDVKM. With 5 bases removed from V and 0 bases from J, the gap between germline ends came to 14 bases. CDR3 size: 15 residues. CDR3 sequence: CASSRRQTYSYEQYF. The CDR3 nucleotides are TGTGCCAGCAGTCGAAGACAGACCTACTCCTACGAGCAGTACTTC.

The chain employs TRBV25-1 and TRBJ1-4, with TRBD1 matching over 7 bases. This CDR3 has 15 residues. Germline V lookup: CDR1 MGHDK, CDR2 SYGVNS. V was pared by 4 bases and J by 4 bases, with 6 bases of the junction left unmatched. The CDR3 nucleotides are TGTGCCAGCAGTGTCGACAGGGACTTTAATGAAAAACTGTTTTTT. Its protein product is CASSVDRDFNEKLFF.

The V gene is TRBV20-1, the J gene TRBJ2-7, with D perhaps TRBD2 (6 bases). The V gene's germline CDR1 is DFQATT and CDR2 SNEGSKA (reference sequence). This CDR3 comprises 15 residues. V was cut by 3 bases and J by 0 bases, with 15 bases left in between. In DNA, the CDR3 is TGCAGTGCTAGTCGTTGGGGGGACCACTCCTACGAGCAGTACTTC. Protein: CSASRWGDHSYEQYF.

V gene TRBV9 combines with J gene TRBJ2-1; D call uncertain. CDR3 length: 13 amino acids. V was shortened by 4 bases and J by 5 bases, with 10 bases between the two germline ends. Germline V lookup: CDR1 SGDLS, CDR2 YYNGEE. CDR3 sequence reads: CASSLTVDNEQFF. CDR3 nucleotides: TGTGCCAGCAGCTTGACTGTAGACAATGAGCAGTTCTTC.

The rearrangement links TRBV7-3 to TRBJ2-7, with D possibly matching TRBD2 (6 bases). The V end was cut by 5 bases, the J end by 3 bases, with 17 bases between. This CDR3 has 15 amino acids. From germline, CDR1 is SGHTA and CDR2 FQGTGA. For the CDR3, the DNA is TGTGCCAGCAGCCTTAGCGGAACCGACAACTACGAGCAGTACTTC. It specifies CASSLSGTDNYEQYF.

J is TRBJ2-7 and V is TRBV13; 10 bases agree with TRBD2. The CDR3 has 16 amino acids. J was trimmed by 2 bases and V by 1 base; bases with no gene match: 5. Germline values: CDR1 PRHDT, CDR2 FYEKMQ (reference sequence). The chain's CDR3 is CASSLEASGSPYEQYF. For the CDR3, the DNA is TGTGCCAGCAGCTTAGAAGCTAGCGGGAGTCCCTACGAGCAGTACTTC. Full variable domain (outside the CDR3, taken from reference TRBV13 and TRBJ2-7): AAGVIQSPRHLIKEKRETATLKCYPIPRHDTVYWYQQGPGQDPQFLISFYEKMQSDKGSIPDRFSAQQFSDYHSELNMSSLELGDSALYFCASSLEASGSPYEQYFGPGTRLTVT.

The chain is built from TRBV6-5 and TRBJ2-7; D not resolved. With 7 bases removed from V and 3 bases from J, the gap between germline ends came to 13 bases. This CDR3 has 13 residues. Germline V gene sequence: CDR1 MNHEY, CDR2 SVGAGI. The CDR3 reads CASTPAANYEQYF. CDR3 DNA: TGTGCCAGCACCCCCGCGGCGAACTACGAGCAGTACTTC.

For this clone: Its ends do not fully match the called genes, so a read error is possible. The V gene is TRBV7-2, the J gene TRBJ1-3; D unresolved. There are 12 residues in the CDR3. Germline V CDR1 and CDR2: SGHTA, FQGNSA. The CDR3 loop reads CASSRPLEQYRF. In DNA, the CDR3 is TGTGCCAGCAGCCGTCCCCTGGAACAGTATCGTTTT.

The table lists this clone with a few counts. J is TRBJ2-7 and V is TRBV5-1, with 7 bases fitting TRBD1. The V gene's germline CDR1 is SGHRS and CDR2 YFSETQ. With V trimmed by 4 bases and J by 7 bases, 5 bases remained unmatched. This CDR3 comprises 12 residues. As DNA, the CDR3 is TGCGCCAGCAGCGTCGGACAGGAAGAGCAGTACTTC. It encodes CASSVGQEEQYF. Combining the CDR3 with reference TRBV5-1 and TRBJ2-7 gives the whole variable domain KAGVTQTPRYLIKTRGQQVTLSCSPISGHRSVSWYQQTPGQGLQFLFEYFSETQRNKGNFPGRFSGRQFSNSRSEMNVSTLELGDSALYLCASSVGQEEQYFGPGTRLTVT.

A single count supports this clone. The V and J genes are TRBV24-1 and TRBJ2-3, with 10 bases identical to TRBD2. V was clipped by 3 bases and J by 4 bases; unmatched bases: 9. Germline CDR1 KGHDR, CDR2 SFDVKD. This CDR3 region has 17 residues. In nucleotides, the CDR3 is TGTGCCACCAGTGATCCAGCGGGGGGGCCGAGCGCAGATACGCAGTATTTT. It yields the protein CATSDPAGGPSADTQYF.

This chain uses TRBV27 with TRBJ2-7; 9 bases match TRBD1. V lost 3 bases and J lost 7; bases outside the gene matches: 10. Germline V lookup: CDR1 MNHEY, CDR2 SMNVEV (reference sequence). This CDR3 is built from 15 residues. As DNA, the CDR3 is TGTGCCAGCAGTTTTTTTGGGACAGGGTCAGGAGAGCAGTACTTC. Translating it yields CASSFFGTGSGEQYF.

The chain joins TRBV5-1 to TRBJ2-3; D remains unclear. The CDR3 contains 12 residues. From germline, CDR1 is SGHRS and CDR2 YFSETQ. V lost 2 bases to trimming and J lost 5 bases, with 6 bases between them. CDR3: CASSFFRDTQYF. CDR3 in DNA: TGCGCCAGCAGCTTTTTCAGAGATACGCAGTATTTT.

The CDR3 DNA is TGTGCCACCCGGGACAACAATCAGCCCCAGCATTTT. The encoded protein is CATRDNNQPQHF. This sequence joins TRBV28 and TRBJ1-5, with D perhaps matching TRBD1 (6 bases). CDR1 is MDHEN, CDR2 SYDVKM, per germline. The CDR3 loop spans 12 amino acids. V gave up 10 bases and J gave up 3 bases, with 10 bases separating them.

The chain combines TRBV27 with TRBJ1-5; D ambiguous. This CDR3 is built from 13 residues. Germline V CDR1 and CDR2: MNHEY, SMNVEV (reference sequence). V shed 2 bases and J shed 0 bases, with 2 bases lying between them. The CDR3 DNA sequence: TGTGCCAGCAGTTTACTTAGCAATCAGCCCCAGCATTTT. It is translated as CASSLLSNQPQHF.

This chain joins TRBV7-2 and TRBJ2-7; TRBD1 aligns across 9 bases. J lost 2 bases, V lost 5 bases, and 19 bases had no gene match. The germline CDR1 and CDR2 sequences are SGHTA and FQGNSA. The CDR3 has 19 amino acids. Here the CDR3 reads CASSASGTGLYGLTYEQYF. CDR3 in DNA: TGTGCCAGCAGCGCATCCGGGACAGGGCTTTATGGTCTTACCTACGAGCAGTACTTC. The full variable domain, its missing parts supplied by reference TRBV7-2 and TRBJ2-7, is GAGVSQSPSNKVTEKGKDVELRCDPISGHTALYWYRQSLGQGLEFLIYFQGNSAPDKSGLPSDRFSAERTGGSVSTLTIQRTQQEDSAVYLCASSASGTGLYGLTYEQYFGPGTRLTVT.

This chain links TRBV27 with TRBJ1-2; maybe TRBD1 (5 bases). This CDR3 comprises 12 residues. The V gene lost 3 bases and the J gene lost 8 bases, with 10 bases spanning the gap. From germline, CDR1 is MNHEY and CDR2 SMNVEV (reference sequence). The CDR3 loop is CASSLRGRGYTF. The CDR3 nucleotides are TGTGCCAGCAGTTTGCGGGGCCGAGGCTACACCTTC.

V usage is TRBV6-2 or TRBV6-3 and J usage is TRBJ1-5, with 7 positions matching TRBD1. J gave up 5 bases and V 4 bases, and 2 bases lay outside the gene matches. Germline V CDR1 and CDR2: MNHEY, SVGEGT. The CDR3 covers 13 residues. Here the CDR3 reads CASSFTGDQPQHF. The DNA of the CDR3 is TGTGCCAGCAGTTTTACAGGGGATCAGCCCCAGCATTTT.